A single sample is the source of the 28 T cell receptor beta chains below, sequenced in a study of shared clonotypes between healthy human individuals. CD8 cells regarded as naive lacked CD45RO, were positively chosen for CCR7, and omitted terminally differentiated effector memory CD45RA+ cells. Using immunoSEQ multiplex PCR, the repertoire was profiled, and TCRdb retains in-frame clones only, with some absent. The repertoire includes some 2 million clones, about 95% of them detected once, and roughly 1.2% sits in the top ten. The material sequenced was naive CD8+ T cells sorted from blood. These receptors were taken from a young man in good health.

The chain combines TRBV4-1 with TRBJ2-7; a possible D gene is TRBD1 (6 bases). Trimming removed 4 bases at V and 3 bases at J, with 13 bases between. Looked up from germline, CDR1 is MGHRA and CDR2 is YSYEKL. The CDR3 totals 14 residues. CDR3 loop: CASSRGQRDYEQYF. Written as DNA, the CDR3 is TGCGCCAGCAGCCGCGGACAGCGTGACTACGAGCAGTACTTC.

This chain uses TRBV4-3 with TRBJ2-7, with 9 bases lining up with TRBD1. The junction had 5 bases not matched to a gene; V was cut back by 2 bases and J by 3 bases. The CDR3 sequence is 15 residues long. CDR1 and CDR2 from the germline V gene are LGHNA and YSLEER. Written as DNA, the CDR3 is TGCGCCAGCAGCCAAAGGACAGGGGCATTCTACGAGCAGTACTTC. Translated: CASSQRTGAFYEQYF.

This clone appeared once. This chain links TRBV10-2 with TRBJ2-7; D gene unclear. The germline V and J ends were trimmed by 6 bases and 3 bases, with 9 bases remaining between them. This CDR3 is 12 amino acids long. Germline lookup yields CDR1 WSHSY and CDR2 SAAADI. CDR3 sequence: CASRDGIYEQYF. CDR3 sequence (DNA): TGCGCCAGCAGGGACGGTATCTACGAGCAGTACTTC.

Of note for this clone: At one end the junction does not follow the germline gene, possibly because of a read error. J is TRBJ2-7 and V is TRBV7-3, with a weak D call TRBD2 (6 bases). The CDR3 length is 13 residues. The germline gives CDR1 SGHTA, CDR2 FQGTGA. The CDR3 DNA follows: TGTGCCAGCAGCTTTACTAGCTCCAACGAGCAGTACTTC. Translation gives CASSFTSSNEQYF.

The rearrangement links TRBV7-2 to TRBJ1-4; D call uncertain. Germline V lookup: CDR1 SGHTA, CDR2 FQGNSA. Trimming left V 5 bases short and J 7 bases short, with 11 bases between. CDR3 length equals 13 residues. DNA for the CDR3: TGTGCCAGCAGCCTCGGGTTGGGTGAAAAACTGTTTTTT. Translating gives CASSLGLGEKLFF.

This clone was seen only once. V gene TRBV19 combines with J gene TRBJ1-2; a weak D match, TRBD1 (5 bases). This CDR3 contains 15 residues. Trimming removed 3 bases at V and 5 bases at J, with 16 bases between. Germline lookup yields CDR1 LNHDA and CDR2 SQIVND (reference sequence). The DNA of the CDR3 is TGTGCCAGTAGTATTTCCGACAGTGCAGTTTATGGCTACACCTTC. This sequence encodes CASSISDSAVYGYTF. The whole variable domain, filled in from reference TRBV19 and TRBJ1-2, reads DGGITQSPKYLFRKEGQNVTLSCEQNLNHDAMYWYRQDPGQGLRLIYYSQIVNDFQKGDIAEGYSVSREKKESFPLTVTSAQKNPTAFYLCASSISDSAVYGYTFGSGTRLTVV.

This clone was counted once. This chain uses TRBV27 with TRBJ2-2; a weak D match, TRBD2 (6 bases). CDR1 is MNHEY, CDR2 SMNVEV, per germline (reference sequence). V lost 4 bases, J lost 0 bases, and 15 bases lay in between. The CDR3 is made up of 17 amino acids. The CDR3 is CASSSHGRSANTGELFF. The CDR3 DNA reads TGTGCCAGCAGTTCCCACGGGAGAAGTGCGAACACCGGGGAGCTGTTTTTT.

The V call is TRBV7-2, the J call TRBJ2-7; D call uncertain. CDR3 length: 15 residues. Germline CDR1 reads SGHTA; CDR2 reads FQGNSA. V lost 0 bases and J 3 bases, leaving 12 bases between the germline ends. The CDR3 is CASSLAWSSDYEQYF. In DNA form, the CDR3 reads TGTGCCAGCAGCTTAGCGTGGTCTAGTGACTACGAGCAGTACTTC.

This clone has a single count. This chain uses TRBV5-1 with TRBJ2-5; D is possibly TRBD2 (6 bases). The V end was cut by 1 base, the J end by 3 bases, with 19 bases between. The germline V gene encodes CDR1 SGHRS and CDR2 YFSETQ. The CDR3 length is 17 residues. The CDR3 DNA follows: TGCGCCAGCAGCTTGACTATCACGGGGACTCAAGAAGAGACCCAGTACTTC. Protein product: CASSLTITGTQEETQYF. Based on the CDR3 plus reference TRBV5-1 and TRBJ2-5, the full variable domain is KAGVTQTPRYLIKTRGQQVTLSCSPISGHRSVSWYQQTPGQGLQFLFEYFSETQRNKGNFPGRFSGRQFSNSRSEMNVSTLELGDSALYLCASSLTITGTQEETQYFGPGTRLLVL.

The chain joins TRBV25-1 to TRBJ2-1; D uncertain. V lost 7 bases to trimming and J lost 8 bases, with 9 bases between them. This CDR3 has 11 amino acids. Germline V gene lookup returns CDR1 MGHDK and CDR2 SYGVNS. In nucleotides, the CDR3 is TGTGCCAGCAAATATACGGATGAGCAGTTCTTC. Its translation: CASKYTDEQFF.

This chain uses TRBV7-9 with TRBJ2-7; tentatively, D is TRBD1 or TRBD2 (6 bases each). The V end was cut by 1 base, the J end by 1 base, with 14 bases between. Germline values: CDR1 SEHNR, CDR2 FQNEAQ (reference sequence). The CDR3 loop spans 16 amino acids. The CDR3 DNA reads TGTGCCAGCAGCTTAGTGGGAACAGGGACTTCCTACGAGCAGTACTTC. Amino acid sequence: CASSLVGTGTSYEQYF. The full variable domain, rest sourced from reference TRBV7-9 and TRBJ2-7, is DTGVSQNPRHKITKRGQNVTFRCDPISEHNRLYWYRQTLGQGPEFLTYFQNEAQLEKSRLLSDRFSAERPKGSFSTLEIQRTEQGDSAMYLCASSLVGTGTSYEQYFGPGTRLTVT.

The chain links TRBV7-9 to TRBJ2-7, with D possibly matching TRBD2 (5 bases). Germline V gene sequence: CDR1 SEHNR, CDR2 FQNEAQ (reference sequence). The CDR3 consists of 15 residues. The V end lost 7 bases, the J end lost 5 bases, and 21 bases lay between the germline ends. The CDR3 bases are TGTGCCAGCATCGGAGGCGCAGACCCGGTCCACGAGCAGTACTTC. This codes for CASIGGADPVHEQYF. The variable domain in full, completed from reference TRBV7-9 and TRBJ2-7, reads DTGVSQNPRHKITKRGQNVTFRCDPISEHNRLYWYRQTLGQGPEFLTYFQNEAQLEKSRLLSDRFSAERPKGSFSTLEIQRTEQGDSAMYLCASIGGADPVHEQYFGPGTRLTVT.

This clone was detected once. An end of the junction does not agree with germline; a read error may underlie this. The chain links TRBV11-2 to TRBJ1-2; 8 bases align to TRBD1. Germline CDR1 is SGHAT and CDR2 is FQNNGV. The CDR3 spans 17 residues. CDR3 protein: CASSSEGTGNPNYDYTF. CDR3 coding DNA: TGTGCCAGCAGCTCCGAGGGGACAGGCAATCCGAACTATGACTACACCTTC.

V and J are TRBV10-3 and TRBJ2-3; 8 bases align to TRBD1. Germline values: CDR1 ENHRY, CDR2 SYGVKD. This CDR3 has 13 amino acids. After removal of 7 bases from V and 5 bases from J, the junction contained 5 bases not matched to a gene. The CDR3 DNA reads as TGTGCCATCATTCCGACAGGGGAAGATACGCAGTATTTT. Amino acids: CAIIPTGEDTQYF.

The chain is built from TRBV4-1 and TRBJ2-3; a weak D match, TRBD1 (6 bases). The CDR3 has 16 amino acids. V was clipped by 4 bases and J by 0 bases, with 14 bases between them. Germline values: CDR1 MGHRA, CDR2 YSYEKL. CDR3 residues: CASSPGDISSTDTQYF. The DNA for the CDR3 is TGCGCCAGCAGCCCCGGGGACATTTCTAGCACAGATACGCAGTATTTT.

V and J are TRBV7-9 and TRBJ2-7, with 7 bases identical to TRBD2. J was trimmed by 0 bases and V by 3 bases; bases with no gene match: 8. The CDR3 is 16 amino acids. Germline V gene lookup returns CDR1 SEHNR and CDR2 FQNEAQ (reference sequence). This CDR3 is CASSFPARGVSYEQYF. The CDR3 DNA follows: TGTGCCAGCAGCTTCCCCGCCCGGGGGGTCTCCTACGAGCAGTACTTC.

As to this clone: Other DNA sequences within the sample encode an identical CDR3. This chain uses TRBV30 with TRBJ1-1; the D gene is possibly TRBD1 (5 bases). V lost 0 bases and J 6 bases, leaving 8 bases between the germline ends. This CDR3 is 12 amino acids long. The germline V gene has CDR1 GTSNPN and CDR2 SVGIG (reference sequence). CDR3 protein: CAWSVTGAEAFF. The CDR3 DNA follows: TGTGCCTGGAGTGTCACGGGGGCTGAAGCTTTCTTT.

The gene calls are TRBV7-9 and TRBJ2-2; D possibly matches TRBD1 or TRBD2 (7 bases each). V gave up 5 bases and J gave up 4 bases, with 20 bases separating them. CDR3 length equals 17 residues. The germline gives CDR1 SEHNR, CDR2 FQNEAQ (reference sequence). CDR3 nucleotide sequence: TGTGCCAGCAGCCCCCCCAGGGGGGGGGATTTCACCGGGGAGCTGTTTTTT. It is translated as CASSPPRGGDFTGELFF. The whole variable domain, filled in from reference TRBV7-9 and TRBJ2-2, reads DTGVSQNPRHKITKRGQNVTFRCDPISEHNRLYWYRQTLGQGPEFLTYFQNEAQLEKSRLLSDRFSAERPKGSFSTLEIQRTEQGDSAMYLCASSPPRGGDFTGELFFGEGSRLTVL.

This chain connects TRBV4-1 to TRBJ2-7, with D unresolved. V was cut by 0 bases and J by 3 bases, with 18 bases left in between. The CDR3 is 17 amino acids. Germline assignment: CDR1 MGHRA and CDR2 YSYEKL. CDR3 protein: CASSQDSILDGDYEQYF. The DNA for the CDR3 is TGCGCCAGCAGCCAAGACTCAATCTTGGACGGTGACTACGAGCAGTACTTC.

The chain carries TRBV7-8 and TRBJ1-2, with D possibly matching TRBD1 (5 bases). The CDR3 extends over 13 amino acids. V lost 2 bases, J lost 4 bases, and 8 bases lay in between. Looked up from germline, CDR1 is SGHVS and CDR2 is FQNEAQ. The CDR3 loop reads CASSLSQGYGYTF. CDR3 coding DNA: TGTGCCAGCAGCTTAAGCCAGGGCTATGGCTACACCTTC.

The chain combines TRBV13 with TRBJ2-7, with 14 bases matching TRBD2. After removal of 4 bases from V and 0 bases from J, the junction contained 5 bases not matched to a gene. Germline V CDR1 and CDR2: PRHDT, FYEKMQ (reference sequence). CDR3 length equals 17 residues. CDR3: CASSSGLAGESSYEQYF. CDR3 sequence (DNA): TGTGCCAGCAGCTCGGGACTAGCGGGGGAGTCCTCCTACGAGCAGTACTTC. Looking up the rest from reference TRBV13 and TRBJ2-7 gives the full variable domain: AAGVIQSPRHLIKEKRETATLKCYPIPRHDTVYWYQQGPGQDPQFLISFYEKMQSDKGSIPDRFSAQQFSDYHSELNMSSLELGDSALYFCASSSGLAGESSYEQYFGPGTRLTVT.

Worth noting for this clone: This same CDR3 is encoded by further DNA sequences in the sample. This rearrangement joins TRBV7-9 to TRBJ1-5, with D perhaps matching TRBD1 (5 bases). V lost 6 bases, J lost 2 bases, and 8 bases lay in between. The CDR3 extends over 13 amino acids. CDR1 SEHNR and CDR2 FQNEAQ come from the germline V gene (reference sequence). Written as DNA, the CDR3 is TGTGCCAGCAGTCCGGGGGGCAATCAGCCCCAGCATTTT. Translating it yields CASSPGGNQPQHF. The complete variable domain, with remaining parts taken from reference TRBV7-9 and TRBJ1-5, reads DTGVSQNPRHKITKRGQNVTFRCDPISEHNRLYWYRQTLGQGPEFLTYFQNEAQLEKSRLLSDRFSAERPKGSFSTLEIQRTEQGDSAMYLCASSPGGNQPQHFGDGTRLSIL.

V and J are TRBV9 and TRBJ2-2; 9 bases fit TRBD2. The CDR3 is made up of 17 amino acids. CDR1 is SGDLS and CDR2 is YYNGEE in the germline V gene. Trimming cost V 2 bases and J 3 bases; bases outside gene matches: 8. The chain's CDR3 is CASSVLPAGGHTGELFF. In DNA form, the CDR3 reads TGTGCCAGCAGCGTTCTTCCAGCGGGGGGTCACACCGGGGAGCTGTTTTTT.

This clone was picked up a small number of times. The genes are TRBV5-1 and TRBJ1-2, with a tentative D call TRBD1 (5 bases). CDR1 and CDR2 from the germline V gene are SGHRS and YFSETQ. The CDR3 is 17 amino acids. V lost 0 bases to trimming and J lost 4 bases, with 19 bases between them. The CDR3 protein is CASSLGIPGTDGYGYTF. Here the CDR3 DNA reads TGCGCCAGCAGCTTGGGTATTCCGGGGACCGACGGCTATGGCTACACCTTC. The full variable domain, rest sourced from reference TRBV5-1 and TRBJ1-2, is KAGVTQTPRYLIKTRGQQVTLSCSPISGHRSVSWYQQTPGQGLQFLFEYFSETQRNKGNFPGRFSGRQFSNSRSEMNVSTLELGDSALYLCASSLGIPGTDGYGYTFGSGTRLTVV.

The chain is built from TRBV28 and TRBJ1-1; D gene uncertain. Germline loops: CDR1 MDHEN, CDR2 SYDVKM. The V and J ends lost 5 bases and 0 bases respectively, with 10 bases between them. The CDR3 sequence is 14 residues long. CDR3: CASSKDLMNTEAFF. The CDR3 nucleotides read TGTGCCAGCAGTAAGGACCTCATGAACACTGAAGCTTTCTTT.

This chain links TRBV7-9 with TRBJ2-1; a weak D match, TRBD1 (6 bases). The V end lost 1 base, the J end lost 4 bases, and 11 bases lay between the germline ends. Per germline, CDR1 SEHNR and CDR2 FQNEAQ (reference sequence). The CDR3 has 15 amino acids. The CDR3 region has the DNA TGTGCCAGCAGCTTAGGTAGGGACACATACAATGAGCAGTTCTTC. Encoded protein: CASSLGRDTYNEQFF.

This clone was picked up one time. CDR3 nucleotide sequence: TGCGCCAGCAGCTTGGCCGTAACAGCTAATTCACCCCTCCACTTT. Translated: CASSLAVTANSPLHF. The genes are TRBV5-1 and TRBJ1-6; D is ambiguous. This CDR3 is built from 15 residues. Deletions cut 0 bases from V and 6 bases from J, with 10 bases between. The germline V gene encodes CDR1 SGHRS and CDR2 YFSETQ.

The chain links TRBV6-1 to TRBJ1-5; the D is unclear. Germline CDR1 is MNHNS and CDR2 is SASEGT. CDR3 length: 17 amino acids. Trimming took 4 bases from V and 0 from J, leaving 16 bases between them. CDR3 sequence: CASSGGDLVHSNQPQHF. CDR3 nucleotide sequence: TGTGCCAGCAGTGGAGGCGATCTTGTCCATAGCAATCAGCCCCAGCATTTT.